This TCR beta chain was documented in a study of cytomegalovirus exposure and HLA in healthy donors. Whole-study context: The roughly 130 validation repertoires used the same platform as the roughly 700 first-cohort repertoires (as reported by a later analysis).

On this clone: Its cognate antigen is unknown.

Repertoires were generated with immunoSEQ multiplex PCR, while TCRdb's copy carries only in-frame clones and drops some. In the table there are 120,000 or so clones, 70% to 90% of which are singletons. Study results and caveats: Later, an analysis found that TCR clusters from the first cohort tended to co-occur in the approximately 130 validation repertoires. The authors confirmed in vitro that a few CMV-associated chains were specific for CMV antigens.

The CDR3 sequence is 15 residues long. After removal of 4 bases from V and 6 bases from J, the junction contained 8 bases not matched to a gene. Germline V lookup: CDR1 SGHTA, CDR2 FQGNSA. Sequencing used PBMCs. The sequence was obtained from a man younger than 35 in good health and CMV-seronegative. The V and J genes are TRBV7-2 and TRBJ1-4; 7 bases agree with TRBD1. CDR3 sequence (DNA): TGTGCCAGCAGCTCGCAGACAGGGCACTATGAAAAACTGTTTTTT. It specifies CASSSQTGHYEKLFF.